Below, 11 T cell receptor beta chains from the same sample are listed, as sequenced in a study of T cells in Graves' hyperthyroidism and ophthalmopathy. Amplification yielded TCR beta CDR3 regions, with RNA transcripts as the source. An initial round of RT-PCR targeting the TCR CDR3 relied on the HTBI primer set. TCRdb ran MiXCR on the multiplex PCR reads and lists one entry per CDR3 protein. The table shows about 500,000 distinct CDR3 sequences, with 40% to 55% occurring only once. Sequencing was performed on peripheral blood or thyroid tissue (not recorded which). Receptor source: an adult woman with Graves' disease, either hyperthyroidism or ophthalmopathy (not recorded which).

Concerning this clonotype: A much larger clone sits a single nucleotide away, making a read error possible. V and J are TRBV5-1 and TRBJ1-3, with D possibly TRBD1 on 6 matching bases. CDR1 is SGHRS, CDR2 YFSETQ, per germline. This CDR3 comprises 15 residues. The CDR3, as DNA: TGCGCCAGCGGCTTGGAGGGGGACGGAGGAAACACCATATATTTT. Translated: CASGLEGDGGNTIYF. Supplemented by reference TRBV5-1 and TRBJ1-3, the full variable domain reads KAGVTQTPRYLIKTRGQQVTLSCSPISGHRSVSWYQQTPGQGLQFLFEYFSETQRNKGNFPGRFSGRQFSNSRSEMNVSTLELGDSALYLCASGLEGDGGNTIYFGEGSWLTVV.

CDR3 nucleotide sequence: TGTGCCAGCAGCCCGCCAAGGACTAGCGGGCGTCAAGAGACCCAGTACTTC. It specifies CASSPPRTSGRQETQYF. The rearrangement joins TRBV7-9 to TRBJ2-5, with TRBD2 matching 11 bases. Germline loops: CDR1 SEHNR, CDR2 FQNEAQ (reference sequence). The V and J ends lost 5 bases and 2 bases, in that order; junction bases with no gene match: 10. The CDR3 has 17 amino acids.

The V and J genes are TRBV5-1 and TRBJ1-3; D is uncertain. Germline assignment: CDR1 SGHRS and CDR2 YFSETQ. The CDR3 is 15 residues long. The V end lost 0 bases, the J end lost 2 bases, and 9 bases lay between the germline ends. DNA of the CDR3: TGCGCCAGCAGCTTGGGGGCGAACCCTGGAAACACCATATATTTT. Protein product: CASSLGANPGNTIYF.

This clonotype has at least ten counts. The chain joins TRBV4-1 to TRBJ1-1; TRBD1 aligns across 8 bases. The V gene's germline CDR1 is MGHRA and CDR2 YSYEKL. The CDR3 covers 14 residues. With 3 bases clipped from V and 4 bases from J, the junction kept 4 bases outside the gene matches. CDR3 sequence: CASSHPGGFTEAFF. The CDR3 region has the DNA TGCGCCAGCAGCCATCCAGGGGGCTTCACTGAAGCTTTCTTT.

The V gene is TRBV28, the J gene TRBJ1-6; D remains unclear. Germline V lookup: CDR1 MDHEN, CDR2 SYDVKM. The length of the CDR3 is 10 residues. Trimming took 8 bases from V and 12 from J, leaving 8 bases between them. The CDR3 here is CASPLLPLHF. The CDR3 region has the DNA TGTGCCAGCCCGCTCCTACCCCTCCACTTT.

The sample holds many counts of this clonotype. V and J are TRBV7-2 and TRBJ2-7; unclear D gene. The CDR3 contains 12 residues. Looked up from germline, CDR1 is SGHTA and CDR2 is FQGNSA. V was pared by 3 bases and J by 3 bases, with 6 bases between. DNA for the CDR3: TGTGCCAGCAGCTTCGACAACTACGAGCAGTACTTC. Its translation: CASSFDNYEQYF.

The chain links TRBV11-2 to TRBJ2-7; 10 positions match TRBD1. CDR3 length equals 17 residues. CDR1 is SGHAT and CDR2 is FQNNGV in the germline V gene. The J segment lost 6 bases and the V segment lost 1 base, leaving 12 bases of the junction unmatched. The CDR3 here is CASSLGPLGQGSPEQYF. The CDR3 bases are TGTGCCAGCAGCTTAGGTCCATTGGGACAGGGGAGCCCCGAGCAGTACTTC.

V and J are TRBV29-1 and TRBJ2-7, with 7 bases identical to TRBD2. From germline, CDR1 is SQVTM and CDR2 ANQGSEA. Losses at the gene ends were 7 bases for V and 4 bases for J; bases not matched to a gene: 16. This CDR3 region has 15 residues. The CDR3: CSALRGRGTVYEQYF. CDR3 DNA sequence: TGCAGCGCCTTAAGAGGGAGGGGAACAGTGTACGAGCAGTACTTC.

In its sample, this clonotype was seen many times. CDR3 residues: CASSPSGGAWNTEAFF. CDR3 nucleotide sequence: TGCGCCAGCAGCCCGAGCGGGGGGGCTTGGAACACTGAAGCTTTCTTT. The chain employs TRBV5-1 and TRBJ1-1, with D perhaps matching TRBD1 (6 bases). Germline V gene lookup returns CDR1 SGHRS and CDR2 YFSETQ. Trimming cost V 4 bases and J 1 base, with 17 bases left between them. The CDR3 length is 16 residues.

This clonotype has at least ten counts. This chain uses TRBV10-3 with TRBJ2-2, with D uncertain. The germline V and J ends were trimmed by 0 bases and 2 bases, with 7 bases remaining between them. The germline V gene encodes CDR1 ENHRY and CDR2 SYGVKD. The CDR3 contains 15 residues. The CDR3 DNA follows: TGTGCCATCAGTGAGTCGGCCGGTAACACCGGGGAGCTGTTTTTT. This encodes CAISESAGNTGELFF.

The chain uses TRBV11-2 and TRBJ2-2; 10 positions match TRBD2. In germline, CDR1 is SGHAT, CDR2 FQNNGV. V was pared by 3 bases and J by 3 bases, with 7 bases of the junction left unmatched. The CDR3 runs to 17 residues. The CDR3 loop reads CASSLGLAGEYTGELFF. The CDR3 DNA reads TGTGCCAGCAGCTTGGGGCTAGCGGGAGAGTACACCGGGGAGCTGTTTTTT.